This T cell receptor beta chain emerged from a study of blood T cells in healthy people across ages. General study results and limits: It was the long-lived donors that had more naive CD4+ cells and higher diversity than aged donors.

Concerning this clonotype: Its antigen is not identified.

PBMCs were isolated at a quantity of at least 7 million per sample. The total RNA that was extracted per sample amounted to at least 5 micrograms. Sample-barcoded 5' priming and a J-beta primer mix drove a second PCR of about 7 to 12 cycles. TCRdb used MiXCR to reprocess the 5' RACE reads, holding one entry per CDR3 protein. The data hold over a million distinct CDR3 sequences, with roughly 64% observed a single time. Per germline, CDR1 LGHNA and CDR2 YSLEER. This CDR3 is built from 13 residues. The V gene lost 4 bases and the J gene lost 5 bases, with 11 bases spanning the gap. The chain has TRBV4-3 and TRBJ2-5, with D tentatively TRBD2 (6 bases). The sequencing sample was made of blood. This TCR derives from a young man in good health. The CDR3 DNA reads TGCGCCAGCAGCCTAGCGGAGGGTGAGACCCAGTACTTC. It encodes CASSLAEGETQYF.